The 29 T cell receptor beta chains below all came from one sample that was sequenced in a study of blood T cell repertoires in COVID-19. TCRdb keeps only in-frame clones here, not all; method: immunoSEQ multiplex PCR. Altogether about 120,000 clones are present, approximately 90% being singletons, with the ten largest covering more than 2%. Sequenced sample: peripheral blood. The receptors stem from a woman aged 45-60 years with acute or convalescent COVID-19.

The chain uses TRBV10-3 and TRBJ2-1, with TRBD2 matching 14 bases. CDR1 is ENHRY and CDR2 is SYGVKD in the germline V gene. The length of the CDR3 is 14 residues. V lost 6 bases and J lost 8; bases outside the gene matches: 3. The CDR3 DNA is TGTGCCATCAGGGGACTAGCGGGAGTAGATGAGCAGTTCTTC. Translating gives CAIRGLAGVDEQFF.

The chain links TRBV19 to TRBJ2-2; TRBD1 matches 12 bases. The CDR3 spans 16 residues. Germline V gene data show CDR1 as LNHDA and CDR2 as SQIVND (reference sequence). V was pared by 5 bases and J by 8 bases, with 9 bases of the junction left unmatched. The CDR3 sequence: CASSPGTGGATGELFF. In DNA form, the CDR3 reads TGTGCCAGTAGTCCAGGGACAGGGGGCGCGACGGGGGAGCTGTTTTTT.

The V and J genes are TRBV24-1 and TRBJ2-7, with D tentatively TRBD1 (6 bases). The CDR3 extends over 13 amino acids. The germline CDR1 and CDR2 sequences are KGHDR and SFDVKD. V dropped 3 bases and J dropped 5 bases, with 10 bases sitting between them. The CDR3 DNA reads as TGTGCCACCAGTGATCCCAACAGGGACGAGCAGTACTTC. Translating it yields CATSDPNRDEQYF.

V and J are TRBV7-3 and TRBJ2-5; 11 positions agree with TRBD2. Germline CDR1 is SGHTA and CDR2 is FQGTGA. J gave up 2 bases and V 3 bases, and 2 bases lay outside the gene matches. The CDR3 is 15 residues long. CDR3 coding DNA: TGTGCCAGCAGCTTTCTAGCGGGGGGACAAGAGACCCAGTACTTC. Translated, it gives CASSFLAGGQETQYF.

The chain is built from TRBV18 and TRBJ1-2; 8 positions match TRBD1. The J segment lost 7 bases and the V segment lost 1 base, leaving 8 bases of the junction unmatched. Germline-derived CDR1 and CDR2 are KGHSH and LQKENI. This CDR3 comprises 15 residues. The CDR3 region has the DNA TGTGCCAGCTCACCACGGAAGGACAGGGTGGGTGGCTACACCTTC. Amino acid sequence: CASSPRKDRVGGYTF.

V gene TRBV20-1 combines with J gene TRBJ2-1; D ambiguous. Trimming left V 6 bases short and J 12 bases short, with 15 bases between. CDR3 length: 11 residues. Germline V gene sequence: CDR1 DFQATT, CDR2 SNEGSKA (reference sequence). This CDR3 reads CSASWAPRQFF. The CDR3 DNA follows: TGCAGTGCGAGCTGGGCCCCACGGCAGTTCTTC.

The rearrangement joins TRBV7-9 to TRBJ1-1, with 10 positions matching TRBD1. With 2 bases clipped from V and 4 bases from J, the junction kept 7 bases outside the gene matches. Per the germline V gene, CDR1 is SEHNR and CDR2 is FQNEAQ (reference sequence). This CDR3 region has 16 residues. The CDR3 here is CASSLPQGQGTTEAFF. In DNA form, the CDR3 reads TGTGCCAGCAGCTTACCCCAGGGACAGGGGACCACTGAAGCTTTCTTT.

The V and J genes are TRBV10-3 and TRBJ2-2; 7 positions agree with TRBD2. CDR3 size: 16 residues. V shed 0 bases, J shed 2 bases, and the junction held 3 bases outside the gene matches. Germline V gene data show CDR1 as ENHRY and CDR2 as SYGVKD. The CDR3 DNA sequence: TGTGCCATCAGTGAGTCGGGAGGGAGAAACACCGGGGAGCTGTTTTTT. Protein sequence: CAISESGGRNTGELFF.

The CDR3 sequence: CASRWDRGTEAFF. Written as DNA, the CDR3 is TGTGCCAGCAGATGGGACAGGGGCACTGAAGCTTTCTTT. This sequence joins TRBV9 and TRBJ1-1, with TRBD1 matching 10 bases. The CDR3 loop spans 13 amino acids. Germline V lookup: CDR1 SGDLS, CDR2 YYNGEE. Trimming cost V 5 bases and J 4 bases; bases outside gene matches: 2.

This clone was seen only once. The genes are TRBV6-4 and TRBJ2-3; D is possibly TRBD2 (5 bases). This CDR3 has 16 residues. From germline, CDR1 is MRHNA and CDR2 SNTAGT. V was shortened by 0 bases and J by 8 bases, with 18 bases between the two germline ends. The CDR3, as DNA: TGTGCCAGCAGTGACTCGGGGATAGAGGGTCTCGGTACGCAGTATTTT. Translated: CASSDSGIEGLGTQYF.

As DNA, the CDR3 is TGTGCCAGCAGCCAACGACTAGCGGGGGGCTACGAGCAGTACTTC. Translating it yields CASSQRLAGGYEQYF. This chain connects TRBV7-2 to TRBJ2-7; 13 bases map to TRBD2. The CDR3 spans 15 residues. Germline V gene data show CDR1 as SGHTA and CDR2 as FQGNSA. V was clipped by 5 bases and J by 3 bases; unmatched bases: 4.

This chain connects TRBV7-2 to TRBJ1-2; TRBD1 is a possible D gene (5 bases). CDR3 size: 16 residues. V was trimmed by 6 bases and J by 1 base, leaving 18 bases between them. Germline CDR1 reads SGHTA; CDR2 reads FQGNSA. CDR3 residues: CASSYGLAGNNYGYTF. The CDR3 DNA follows: TGTGCCAGCAGTTACGGCCTGGCAGGGAATAACTATGGCTACACCTTC.

The CDR3 is CASSWTGEGQPQHF. Here the CDR3 DNA reads TGTGCCAGCAGCTGGACAGGGGAGGGTCAGCCCCAGCATTTT. This chain joins TRBV11-2 and TRBJ1-5; 9 nucleotides align to TRBD1. The V gene end was trimmed by 4 bases and the J gene end by 6 bases; junction bases not matched to a gene: 4. CDR3 length equals 14 residues. Germline lookup yields CDR1 SGHAT and CDR2 FQNNGV.

The chain links TRBV6-2 or TRBV6-3 to TRBJ2-7; 7 nucleotides match TRBD1. CDR3 size: 14 residues. Trimming took 5 bases from V and 5 from J; bases not matched to a gene: 9. Germline-derived CDR1 and CDR2 are MNHEY and SVGEGT. CDR3 sequence: CASSLRTGWDEQYF. The DNA for the CDR3 is TGTGCCAGCAGTCTCCGGACAGGTTGGGACGAGCAGTACTTC.

The chain carries TRBV30 and TRBJ2-7, with D possibly being TRBD1 (5 bases). The CDR3 consists of 13 residues. V was shortened by 1 base and J by 0 bases, with 7 bases between the two germline ends. Germline CDR1 reads GTSNPN; CDR2 reads SVGIG (reference sequence). The CDR3 loop reads CAWSEGNSYEQYF. The DNA for the CDR3 is TGTGCCTGGAGTGAGGGGAACTCCTACGAGCAGTACTTC.

The chain recombines TRBV11-2 with TRBJ1-2, with D perhaps matching TRBD1 (5 bases). V lost 6 bases and J 4 bases, leaving 18 bases between the germline ends. Per the germline V gene, CDR1 is SGHAT and CDR2 is FQNNGV. The CDR3 runs to 15 residues. CDR3 coding DNA: TGTGCCAGCAGTTCAAGCTGGGGGGATGGCTATGGCTACACCTTC. This gives the protein CASSSSWGDGYGYTF.

The chain employs TRBV6-2 or TRBV6-3 and TRBJ2-3; 7 bases fit TRBD2. Germline assignment: CDR1 MNHEY and CDR2 SVGEGT. CDR3 length: 17 amino acids. The junction had 15 bases not matched to a gene; V was cut back by 7 bases and J by 2 bases. CDR3 in amino acids: CASTPKRGQGATDTQYF. The CDR3 DNA reads TGTGCCAGCACCCCCAAGCGGGGTCAGGGCGCCACAGATACGCAGTATTTT.

The chain couples TRBV6-2 or TRBV6-3 to TRBJ2-7, with a tentative D call TRBD1 (5 bases). CDR1 MNHEY and CDR2 SVGEGT come from the germline V gene. CDR3 length equals 18 residues. V shed 2 bases and J shed 0 bases, with 20 bases lying between them. The CDR3 bases are TGTGCCAGCAGTTACCCCTCGACAGAAAACACTTTCTCCTACGAGCAGTACTTC. Protein sequence: CASSYPSTENTFSYEQYF.

The chain is built from TRBV7-2 and TRBJ2-5; D is perhaps TRBD2 (6 bases). CDR3 length: 15 residues. The V gene's germline CDR1 is SGHTA and CDR2 FQGNSA. Deletions cut 1 base from V and 9 bases from J, with 18 bases between. For the CDR3, the DNA is TGTGCCAGCAGCTTAGTTCGTGACGACTGGGGGGCCCAGTACTTC. Amino acids: CASSLVRDDWGAQYF. Using reference TRBV7-2 and TRBJ2-5 for the parts outside the CDR3, the full variable domain is GAGVSQSPSNKVTEKGKDVELRCDPISGHTALYWYRQSLGQGLEFLIYFQGNSAPDKSGLPSDRFSAERTGGSVSTLTIQRTQQEDSAVYLCASSLVRDDWGAQYFGPGTRLLVL.

This clone was detected only once. The V gene is TRBV11-3, the J gene TRBJ2-3, with D hard to call. This CDR3 has 12 amino acids. Deletions cut 5 bases from V and 0 bases from J, with 3 bases between. Germline V CDR1 and CDR2: SGHNT, YENEEA. CDR3 in amino acids: CASSLSTDTQYF. The DNA of the CDR3 is TGTGCCAGCAGCCTGAGCACAGATACGCAGTATTTT.

V is TRBV11-3 and J is TRBJ1-2; 8 positions match TRBD1. The CDR3 contains 13 residues. Germline values: CDR1 SGHNT, CDR2 YENEEA. J lost 4 bases, V lost 4 bases, and 2 bases had no gene match. This CDR3 is CASSSGQAYGYTF. In DNA, the CDR3 is TGTGCCAGCAGCTCGGGACAGGCCTATGGCTACACCTTC.

This rearrangement joins TRBV7-8 to TRBJ1-1; D gene unclear. Germline CDR1 SGHVS, CDR2 FQNEAQ. CDR3 length equals 15 residues. V lost 7 bases, J lost 0 bases, and 15 bases lay in between. The CDR3 DNA reads as TGTGCCAGCACCCGAGCGGGAGAAATGAACACTGAAGCTTTCTTT. Translated: CASTRAGEMNTEAFF.

This chain uses TRBV27 with TRBJ2-7; 14 bases align to TRBD2. CDR1 MNHEY and CDR2 SMNVEV come from the germline V gene (reference sequence). V gave up 3 bases and J gave up 10 bases; unmatched junction bases: 5. The CDR3 is 14 amino acids. The CDR3 loop reads CASSLGLAGVTQYF. In nucleotides, the CDR3 is TGTGCCAGCAGTTTGGGACTAGCGGGAGTCACCCAGTACTTC.

The chain employs TRBV9 and TRBJ2-3; a possible D gene is TRBD2 (5 bases). Trimming took off 2 bases at V and 0 bases at J, with 10 bases between the two ends. CDR3 size: 15 residues. From germline, CDR1 is SGDLS and CDR2 YYNGEE. CDR3 DNA sequence: TGTGCCAGCAGCGTCGGGATTCAAAGCACAGATACGCAGTATTTT. Protein: CASSVGIQSTDTQYF.

The chain carries TRBV6-5 and TRBJ1-2; weak D call: TRBD1 (6 bases). Trimming left V 6 bases short and J 5 bases short, with 19 bases between. Germline CDR1 is MNHEY and CDR2 is SVGAGI. The CDR3 runs to 15 residues. The CDR3 DNA reads TGTGCCAGCAGCAATTGGTCAGGGGCGAAATATGGCTACACCTTC. This codes for CASSNWSGAKYGYTF.

The rearrangement uses TRBV5-1 and TRBJ1-2; no firm D call. Trimming left V 0 bases short and J 8 bases short, with 17 bases between. This CDR3 spans 15 amino acids. CDR1 is SGHRS, CDR2 YFSETQ, per germline. The CDR3 bases are TGCGCCAGCAGCTTGGGAGGAGAGTCTGGAAACGGCTACACCTTC. This translates into CASSLGGESGNGYTF.

The chain joins TRBV6-5 to TRBJ2-2; D is unresolved. The V gene lost 0 bases and the J gene lost 4 bases, with 3 bases spanning the gap. Germline CDR1 is MNHEY and CDR2 is SVGAGI. The CDR3 contains 13 residues. The CDR3 bases are TGTGCCAGCAGTTACTCGAGCACCGGGGAGCTGTTTTTT. Translating it yields CASSYSSTGELFF.

The V and J genes are TRBV7-9 and TRBJ1-1; D remains unclear. This CDR3 comprises 14 residues. Trimming removed 4 bases from V and 4 bases from J, with 13 bases in between. Looked up from germline, CDR1 is SEHNR and CDR2 is FQNEAQ (reference sequence). In DNA form, the CDR3 reads TGTGCCAGCAGCTCACAGAGTGTGGGCACTGAAGCTTTCTTT. It translates to CASSSQSVGTEAFF.

The chain recombines TRBV7-2 with TRBJ2-1, with unresolved D. V lost 0 bases, J lost 1 base, and 10 bases lay in between. The CDR3 length is 16 residues. From germline, CDR1 is SGHTA and CDR2 FQGNSA. CDR3 sequence (DNA): TGTGCCAGCAGCTTAGCGGTGGTGCGGTCCTACAATGAGCAGTTCTTC. It codes for CASSLAVVRSYNEQFF.